These 25 T cell receptor beta chains were all obtained from the same sample, sequenced in a study of blood T cell repertoires in COVID-19. The data were produced by immunoSEQ multiplex PCR, yet TCRdb's version contains in-frame clones alone and is incomplete. There are tens of thousands of clones in the sample; 65% to 85% occur only once, and about 5.7% lies in the top ten. Sequencing was done on a sample of peripheral blood. All receptors derive from a man aged 70-80 years with COVID-19, enrolled during active disease.

The chain recombines TRBV19 with TRBJ1-5; 9 bases fit TRBD1. The CDR3 is made up of 13 amino acids. Germline CDR1 reads LNHDA; CDR2 reads SQIVND (reference sequence). V lost 3 bases to trimming and J lost 7 bases; unmatched junction nucleotides: 1. Here the CDR3 DNA reads TGTGCCAGTAGTATGGGACAGGGACAGCCCCAGCATTTT. Its protein is CASSMGQGQPQHF. The variable domain in full, with the rest retrieved from reference TRBV19 and TRBJ1-5, is DGGITQSPKYLFRKEGQNVTLSCEQNLNHDAMYWYRQDPGQGLRLIYYSQIVNDFQKGDIAEGYSVSREKKESFPLTVTSAQKNPTAFYLCASSMGQGQPQHFGDGTRLSIL.

The rearrangement uses TRBV5-5 and TRBJ1-5, with 10 positions matching TRBD1. This CDR3 has 16 amino acids. Germline V gene sequence: CDR1 SGHKS, CDR2 YYEKEE (reference sequence). V shed 3 bases, J shed 0 bases, and the junction held 3 bases outside the gene matches. The CDR3 region is CASSWTGGYSNQPQHF. In DNA, the CDR3 is TGTGCCAGCAGCTGGACAGGGGGATATAGCAATCAGCCCCAGCATTTT.

The chain employs TRBV7-8 and TRBJ2-1; D might be TRBD1 (5 bases). The CDR3 extends over 16 amino acids. Trimming removed 5 bases at V and 6 bases at J, with 20 bases between. Germline lookup yields CDR1 SGHVS and CDR2 FQNEAQ. Here the CDR3 reads CASSLAGARMVNEQFF. As DNA, the CDR3 is TGTGCCAGCAGCCTTGCTGGGGCTAGGATGGTCAATGAGCAGTTCTTC.

The CDR3 here is CASSLDLTVLYGYTF. DNA of the CDR3: TGTGCCAGCAGCTTAGATCTAACCGTTCTTTACGGCTACACCTTC. This rearrangement joins TRBV11-2 to TRBJ1-2; D gene uncertain. The germline V gene encodes CDR1 SGHAT and CDR2 FQNNGV. Trimming pared 0 bases from V and 8 bases from J, leaving 16 bases between. The CDR3 spans 15 residues.

The rearrangement uses TRBV7-2 and TRBJ2-2; D is possibly TRBD2 (6 bases). Germline CDR1 reads SGHTA; CDR2 reads FQGNSA. The ends were cut back, 4 bases at V and 8 bases at J, with 20 bases in the middle. CDR3 length equals 16 residues. The CDR3 DNA reads as TGTGCCAGCAGCTGGGCAGCAATGACTAGGTCTGGGGAGCTGTTTTTT. Its protein product is CASSWAAMTRSGELFF.

This clone was found once. The gene calls are TRBV5-1 and TRBJ1-4, with a weak D call TRBD1 (6 bases). Trimming pared 3 bases from V and 4 bases from J, leaving 28 bases between. CDR1 is SGHRS and CDR2 is YFSETQ in the germline V gene. CDR3 length: 20 residues. CDR3 sequence reads: CASSSPGGWGPLGDNEKLFF. CDR3 DNA: TGCGCCAGCAGCTCCCCGGGAGGTTGGGGGCCCCTCGGAGATAATGAAAAACTGTTTTTT.

CDR3 loop: CASSTIGQGSGNTIYF. In DNA, the CDR3 is TGCGCCAGCAGCACAATCGGACAGGGCTCTGGAAACACCATATATTTT. This sequence joins TRBV5-1 and TRBJ1-3; the match to TRBD1 covers 8 bases. Per germline, CDR1 SGHRS and CDR2 YFSETQ. The length of the CDR3 is 16 residues. The junction had 6 bases not matched to a gene; V was cut back by 4 bases and J by 0 bases.

The V call is TRBV6-5, the J call TRBJ2-4, with D maybe TRBD1 (5 bases). CDR1 is MNHEY, CDR2 SVGAGI, per germline. This CDR3 region has 11 residues. V lost 6 bases, J lost 10 bases, and 10 bases lay in between. This CDR3 reads CASSGGAIQYF. The DNA for the CDR3 is TGTGCCAGCAGCGGTGGGGCTATTCAGTACTTC.

The rearrangement uses TRBV2 and TRBJ2-3, with 9 bases matching TRBD1. Germline assignment: CDR1 SNHLY and CDR2 FYNNEI. V lost 6 bases, J lost 1 base, and 5 bases stayed unmatched. CDR3 size: 15 residues. CDR3 sequence (DNA): TGTGCCAGCAGCAAACGGACAGGGGGCACAGATACGCAGTATTTT. It codes for CASSKRTGGTDTQYF.

The chain joins TRBV29-1 to TRBJ1-2; no firm D call. The germline V gene encodes CDR1 SQVTM and CDR2 ANQGSEA. V lost 4 bases and J 2 bases, leaving 5 bases between the germline ends. CDR3 length: 11 residues. The CDR3 spells CSVVLNYGYTF. CDR3 DNA: TGCAGCGTTGTCTTAAACTATGGCTACACCTTC.

The V and J genes are TRBV4-1 and TRBJ1-5; D gene unclear. Trimming removed 2 bases from V and 7 bases from J, with 9 bases in between. Germline CDR1 MGHRA, CDR2 YSYEKL. This CDR3 has 13 residues. Here the CDR3 DNA reads TGCGCCAGCAGCCAACAGACTAGCCAGCCCCAGCATTTT. Translating gives CASSQQTSQPQHF.

The J gene is TRBJ1-1, the V gene TRBV7-9; D possibly corresponds to TRBD1 (6 bases). CDR3 length: 13 amino acids. Trimming took off 6 bases at V and 9 bases at J, with 17 bases between the two ends. Germline V gene lookup returns CDR1 SEHNR and CDR2 FQNEAQ (reference sequence). The CDR3: CASSTSGQLQAFF. The CDR3 DNA is TGTGCCAGCAGTACCTCCGGACAGCTACAAGCTTTCTTT.

The chain has TRBV7-2 and TRBJ2-7; no reliable D call. Deletions cut 6 bases from V and 2 bases from J, with 14 bases between. The CDR3 contains 14 residues. The germline V gene has CDR1 SGHTA and CDR2 FQGNSA. CDR3: CASSPRRLAYEQYF. CDR3 coding DNA: TGTGCCAGCAGTCCACGCCGGTTGGCCTACGAGCAGTACTTC.

V gene TRBV19 combines with J gene TRBJ2-3; 8 positions match TRBD1. V gave up 9 bases and J gave up 4 bases; unmatched junction bases: 6. Germline V CDR1 and CDR2: LNHDA, SQIVND (reference sequence). The CDR3 runs to 13 residues. The CDR3 DNA follows: TGTGCCAGCAGACAGGGGCGCGCAGATACGCAGTATTTT. Translating it yields CASRQGRADTQYF.

This clone has a handful of counts. The chain uses TRBV12-5 and TRBJ2-1, with 8 bases lining up with TRBD2. Unmatched junction bases numbered 11, after V lost 6 bases and J lost 10 bases. Germline-derived CDR1 and CDR2 are LGHNT and FRNRAP. The CDR3 covers 14 residues. The CDR3 DNA is TGTGCTAGTGGCCACGGACTAGCAGGGACAGAGCAGTTCTTC. The encoded protein is CASGHGLAGTEQFF.

The chain carries TRBV11-3 and TRBJ2-5; TRBD2 aligns across 9 bases. This CDR3 has 18 residues. CDR1 and CDR2 (germline): SGHNT, YENEEA. Trimming at V came to 3 bases and at J to 5 bases, leaving 16 bases not matched to a gene. CDR3 sequence reads: CASSFRLAGGQKWETQYF. The CDR3 DNA reads TGTGCCAGCAGCTTTCGGCTCGCGGGGGGGCAAAAGTGGGAGACCCAGTACTTC.

This rearrangement joins TRBV5-6 to TRBJ1-1, with D possibly matching TRBD1 (5 bases). Trimming left V 4 bases short and J 1 base short, with 17 bases between. The CDR3 is 16 amino acids. Germline loops: CDR1 SGHDT, CDR2 YYEEEE. The CDR3 here is CASSGYAWGENTEAFF. The CDR3, as DNA: TGTGCCAGCAGCGGTTACGCGTGGGGGGAGAACACTGAAGCTTTCTTT.

CDR3 in amino acids: CASSLGPYNSPLHF. CDR3 nucleotides: TGTGCCAGCAGTTTAGGCCCCTATAATTCACCCCTCCACTTT. The V call is TRBV28, the J call TRBJ1-6; no clear D. The CDR3 spans 14 residues. CDR1 and CDR2 (germline): MDHEN, SYDVKM. The V and J ends lost 2 bases and 2 bases respectively, with 4 bases between them.

The V and J genes are TRBV29-1 and TRBJ1-5, with TRBD1 matching over 7 bases. Trimming took 6 bases from V and 1 from J; bases not matched to a gene: 3. The germline V gene has CDR1 SQVTM and CDR2 ANQGSEA. This CDR3 has 13 amino acids. CDR3 residues: CSVAQGSNQPQHF. CDR3 DNA sequence: TGCAGCGTGGCACAGGGGAGCAATCAGCCCCAGCATTTT.

This rearrangement joins TRBV4-1 to TRBJ2-7; D is possibly TRBD1 (6 bases). The CDR3 contains 16 residues. Trimming removed 3 bases at V and 3 bases at J, with 18 bases between. Germline V gives CDR1 MGHRA, CDR2 YSYEKL. The CDR3 region is CASSQVVGTSNYEQYF. The CDR3 region has the DNA TGCGCCAGCAGCCAGGTTGTCGGGACAAGTAACTACGAGCAGTACTTC.

The rearrangement links TRBV6-6 to TRBJ1-2; 8 bases line up with TRBD1. In germline, CDR1 is MNHNY, CDR2 SVGAGI (reference sequence). The J segment lost 4 bases and the V segment lost 6 bases, leaving 7 bases of the junction unmatched. CDR3 length: 14 amino acids. The CDR3 DNA sequence: TGTGCCAGCAGACAGCCAGGGGGCGGCTATGGCTACACCTTC. Translation gives CASRQPGGGYGYTF.

This chain links TRBV18 with TRBJ1-6; 8 bases are a match to TRBD1. This CDR3 comprises 16 residues. CDR1 is KGHSH and CDR2 is LQKENI in the germline V gene. The V gene end was trimmed by 3 bases and the J gene end by 4 bases; junction bases not matched to a gene: 5. CDR3 sequence reads: CASSPRTGRYNSPLHF. As DNA, the CDR3 is TGTGCCAGCTCACCCCGGACAGGGCGGTATAATTCACCCCTCCACTTT.

This clone has only one observation. Other DNA sequences within the sample encode an identical CDR3. The V call is TRBV5-1, the J call TRBJ1-2; D is perhaps TRBD1 (5 bases). Trimming shortened V by 0 bases and J by 4 bases, and 7 bases separated the two germline ends. Germline CDR1 reads SGHRS; CDR2 reads YFSETQ. CDR3 length equals 13 residues. CDR3 bases: TGCGCCAGCAGCTTGGACGACAGCTATGGCTACACCTTC. It is translated as CASSLDDSYGYTF.

The chain carries TRBV28 and TRBJ2-3; TRBD2 matches at 12 bases. This CDR3 is 14 amino acids long. Germline V gene sequence: CDR1 MDHEN, CDR2 SYDVKM. The V segment lost 9 bases and the J segment 8 bases; nucleotides outside the gene matches: 9. CDR3: CASTRLAGAGTQYF. The CDR3 nucleotides are TGTGCCAGTACCAGACTAGCGGGGGCAGGTACGCAGTATTTT. The full variable domain, with the rest looked up from reference TRBV28 and TRBJ2-3, is DVKVTQSSRYLVKRTGEKVFLECVQDMDHENMFWYRQDPGLGLRLIYFSYDVKMKEKGDIPEGYSVSREKKERFSLILESASTNQTSMYLCASTRLAGAGTQYFGPGTRLTVL.

This chain joins TRBV11-2 and TRBJ2-3; 8 bases agree with TRBD2. J lost 4 bases, V lost 5 bases, and 11 bases had no gene match. The CDR3 contains 16 residues. Germline CDR1 and CDR2: SGHAT and FQNNGV. CDR3 DNA: TGTGCCAGCAGCCCCCGGACTAGCTCCCTCCCAGATACGCAGTATTTT. It codes for CASSPRTSSLPDTQYF.